The rows below give T cell receptor beta chains drawn from one sample of a study of shared clonotypes between healthy human individuals. Using immunoSEQ multiplex PCR, the repertoire was profiled, and TCRdb retains in-frame clones only, with some absent. This sample has approximately 740,000 clones, with nearly 95% found just once. Sample: naive CD8+ T cells sorted from blood. Receptor source: a man aged 25-45 years in good health. The CDR3 runs from the conserved cysteine through the conserved F or W. The D gene is left open where the match is weak. A clone size is listed for some rows: how often the clone was seen (once, few, many), or a class if it is expanded.

CASSVTGGTLDF	TGTGCCAGCAGCGTAACAGGGGGAACTTTGGACTTC	.	TRBD1	TRBV9	TRBJ2-7
CASSQGGVRAGGSTDTQYF	TGCGCCAGCAGCCAAGGAGGGGTAAGGGCGGGAGGGAGCACAGATACGCAGTATTTT	once	TRBD2	TRBV4-1	TRBJ2-3
CASSLEYTEAFF	TGTGCCAGCAGCTTAGAATACACTGAAGCTTTCTTT	.	.	TRBV7-8	TRBJ1-1
CASSLGLTGALGETQYF	TGTGCCAGCAGCTTGGGGTTGACAGGGGCATTGGGGGAGACCCAGTACTTC	once	TRBD1	TRBV7-6	TRBJ2-5
CASRDRYTEAFF	TGTGCCAGTAGGGACAGATACACTGAAGCTTTCTTT	.	.	TRBV19	TRBJ1-1
CASSSLAGFGEEQFF	TGCGCCAGCAGCTCTCTAGCGGGGTTCGGGGAAGAGCAGTTCTTC	.	TRBD2	TRBV5-1	TRBJ2-1
CASSVVGDRYNEQFF	TGTGCCAGCAGCGTAGTTGGGGACAGATACAATGAGCAGTTCTTC	once	TRBD1	TRBV9	TRBJ2-1
CASSPQGFGNQPQHF	TGTGCCAGCAGCCCACAGGGGTTTGGCAATCAGCCCCAGCATTTT	.	TRBD1	TRBV7-9	TRBJ1-5
CASSSGTGAGEAFF	TGTGCCAGCAGTTCAGGGACAGGGGCTGGTGAAGCTTTCTTT	once	TRBD1	TRBV7-9	TRBJ1-1
CASGSVGGRNEQFF	TGTGCCAGCGGATCGGTTGGGGGCCGCAATGAGCAGTTCTTC	.	.	TRBV27	TRBJ2-1
CASSPYLGEGWSTGELFF	TGTGCCAGCTCACCTTATCTAGGTGAAGGGTGGAGCACCGGGGAGCTGTTTTTT	.	.	TRBV18	TRBJ2-2
CASSGDYQETQYF	TGTGCCAGTAGCGGGGACTACCAAGAGACCCAGTACTTC	.	.	TRBV19	TRBJ2-5
CASSFPAPREAQGLQETQYF	TGTGCCAGCAGTTTTCCGGCCCCTCGTGAGGCACAGGGACTCCAAGAGACCCAGTACTTC	.	.	TRBV28	TRBJ2-5
CASSFGTGDGYTF	TGTGCCAGCAGCTTCGGGACAGGGGATGGCTACACCTTC	few	TRBD1	TRBV7-6	TRBJ1-2
CASRYQGLAYEQYF	TGTGCCAGCAGATATCAGGGTTTAGCCTACGAGCAGTACTTC	.	.	TRBV27	TRBJ2-7
CASSPSGRALRRYEKLFF	TGTGCCAGCAGCCCCTCGGGGAGGGCCCTACGACGGTACGAAAAACTGTTTTTT	.	.	TRBV7-2	TRBJ1-4
CASSVGSPATQYF	TGTGCCAGCAGCGTCGGCTCGCCGGCTACGCAGTATTTT	.	.	TRBV9	TRBJ2-3
CASSEVKNTGELFF	TGTGCCAGCAGTGAAGTGAAAAACACCGGGGAGCTGTTTTTT	.	.	TRBV25-1	TRBJ2-2
CASSGGGEQFF	TGCGCCAGCAGTGGAGGGGGTGAGCAGTTCTTC	.	.	TRBV10-1	TRBJ2-1
CASSLPDSVSNYGYTF	TGTGCCAGCAGCTTACCGGACAGCGTGTCTAACTATGGCTACACCTTC	.	.	TRBV9	TRBJ1-2
CASSAGGTDEETQYF	TGCGCCAGCAGCGCGGGGGGGACAGACGAAGAGACCCAGTACTTC	.	TRBD2	TRBV10-1	TRBJ2-5
CASSFGLAGPSEQYF	TGTGCCAGCAGTTTCGGACTAGCGGGACCCTCCGAGCAGTACTTC	.	TRBD2	TRBV27	TRBJ2-7
CASSEAVRVVDQPQHF	TGTGCCAGCAGCGAAGCGGTGAGGGTGGTGGATCAGCCCCAGCATTTT	few	.	TRBV2	TRBJ1-5
CASSLGAGGSGNEQFF	TGCGCCAGCAGCTTGGGAGCGGGAGGGTCGGGCAATGAGCAGTTCTTC	.	TRBD2	TRBV5-1	TRBJ2-1
CASSLGGTSTDTQYF	TGTGCCAGCAGTTTGGGCGGAACTAGCACAGATACGCAGTATTTT	.	.	TRBV27	TRBJ2-3
CASSPGTGNYGYTF	TGTGCCAGCTCACCCGGGACGGGGAACTATGGCTACACCTTC	.	.	TRBV18	TRBJ1-2
CASSESVGSGGTDTQYF	TGCGCCAGCAGTGAGTCGGTCGGCTCGGGGGGCACAGATACGCAGTATTTT	.	.	TRBV10-1	TRBJ2-3
CASSLIGPNTEAFF	TGTGCCAGCAGCTTAATAGGGCCGAACACTGAAGCTTTCTTT	few	.	TRBV7-9	TRBJ1-1
CASSDSGAGVDNEQFF	TGTGCCAGCAGCGACTCGGGAGCGGGAGTAGACAATGAGCAGTTCTTC	.	TRBD2	TRBV7-6	TRBJ2-1
CASSFGTSLYEQYF	TGTGCCAGCAGCTTCGGGACCTCCCTTTACGAGCAGTACTTC	.	.	TRBV5-4	TRBJ2-7
CASRPDSGNEQYF	TGTGCCAGCAGGCCGGACAGCGGGAACGAGCAGTACTTC	few	.	TRBV2	TRBJ2-7
CASSWTGETDTQYF	TGTGCCAGCAGCTGGACAGGGGAAACAGATACGCAGTATTTT	.	TRBD1	TRBV7-6	TRBJ2-3
CASPQGRLSYNEQFF	TGTGCCAGCCCACAGGGGCGATTATCCTACAATGAGCAGTTCTTC	.	TRBD1	TRBV6-4	TRBJ2-1
CASSLEHQGWDEQFF	TGTGCCAGCAGCTTAGAGCACCAGGGTTGGGATGAGCAGTTCTTC	.	.	TRBV11-2	TRBJ2-1
CASSTTGSYEQYF	TGCGCCAGCAGCACGACTGGTTCCTACGAGCAGTACTTC	.	.	TRBV5-1	TRBJ2-7